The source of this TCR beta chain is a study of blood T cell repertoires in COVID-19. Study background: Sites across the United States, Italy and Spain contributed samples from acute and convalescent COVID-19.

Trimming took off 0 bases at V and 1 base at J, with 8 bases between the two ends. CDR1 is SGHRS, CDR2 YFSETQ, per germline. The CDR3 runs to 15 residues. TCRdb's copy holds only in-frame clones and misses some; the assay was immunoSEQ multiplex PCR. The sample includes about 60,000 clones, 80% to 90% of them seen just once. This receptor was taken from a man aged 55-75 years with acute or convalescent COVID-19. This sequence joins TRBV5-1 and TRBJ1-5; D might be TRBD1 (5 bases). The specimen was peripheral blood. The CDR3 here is CASSLGQGSNQPQHF. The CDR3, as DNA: TGCGCCAGCAGCTTGGGCCAGGGAAGCAATCAGCCCCAGCATTTT.